This is a list of T cell receptor beta chains from one sample in a study of blood T cell repertoires in COVID-19. This table comes from immunoSEQ multiplex PCR, and its TCRdb copy is limited to in-frame clones, with some not included. The sample holds approximately 140,000 clones, about 86% seen once. The sample taken for sequencing was peripheral blood. All receptors derive from a man between 65 and 80 years old with acute or convalescent COVID-19. The conserved cysteine and the conserved F or W are not part of the CDR3 here.

J,V,CDR3
TRBJ2-1,TRBV7-8,ASSFLRWNEQF
TRBJ2-1,TRBV6-5,ASRGTGLNEQF
TRBJ1-4,TRBV28,ASSSGDLSEKLF
TRBJ2-1,TRBV15,ATSTGGLAGGNEQF
TRBJ2-3,TRBV29-1,SVEDRASGSTDTQY
TRBJ1-6,TRBV10-3,ATRDSHNSPLH
TRBJ2-7,TRBV15,ATGQNSYEQY
TRBJ2-7,TRBV6-2/TRBV6-3,ASTPSGSKYEQY
TRBJ2-1,TRBV24-1,ATSVQTGGPYNEQF
TRBJ2-3,TRBV6-2/TRBV6-3,ASSPIGGLATDTQY
TRBJ2-7,TRBV3-1/TRBV3-2,ASTKGPTGYEQY
TRBJ2-6,TRBV7-8,ASSLASLTGETPASGANVLT
TRBJ1-2,TRBV27,ASSLTGAGYGYT
TRBJ1-4,TRBV5-1,ASSLTPGQGQANEKLF
TRBJ2-1,TRBV28,ASSGTGLARDEQF
TRBJ1-1,TRBV5-8,ASSLDRDLNTEAF
TRBJ2-3,TRBV10-3,AISAGLAGGRSDTQY
TRBJ1-4,TRBV7-2,ASSLGQGFEKLF
TRBJ2-7,TRBV28,ASSSTNLYEQY
TRBJ2-1,TRBV6-5,ASSYGQGKENEQF
TRBJ2-2,TRBV18,ASSPRLSSGHTGELF
TRBJ1-2,TRBV6-2/TRBV6-3,ASSYSTVSSYGYT
TRBJ1-3,TRBV7-9,ASSSAGWHTIY
TRBJ2-7,TRBV7-2,ASSLGGQGGLSYEQY
TRBJ2-4,TRBV28,ASSLPRQGSKNIQY
TRBJ2-1,TRBV5-4,ASSFGGFSGRGANEQF
TRBJ2-7,TRBV7-2,ASSFTGAGTGAYEQY
TRBJ2-7,TRBV7-9,ASSLHGEGTYEQY
TRBJ1-2,TRBV5-1,ASSLGQGEVYGYT
TRBJ1-3,TRBV7-2,ASSLGVGELSGNTIY
TRBJ1-2,TRBV13,ASSLEDRAVGFAGYT
TRBJ2-3,TRBV3-1/TRBV3-2,ASSQDIPDTQY
TRBJ2-6,TRBV5-1,ASSLMTGVSGANVLT
TRBJ1-2,TRBV28,ASSLQVWNGYT
TRBJ2-3,TRBV29-1,SVGGFLHTDTQY
TRBJ1-2,TRBV27,ASKLRDSIYGYT
TRBJ2-3,TRBV7-8,ASSLDLDSTDTQY
TRBJ2-7,TRBV7-3,ASSPEGTSGSYEQY
TRBJ2-1,TRBV29-1,SVVTSEIGSGFNEQF
TRBJ2-2,TRBV27,ASSSPGGRDYTGELF
TRBJ2-7,TRBV18,ASSRPGGPLYEQY
TRBJ2-7,TRBV7-9,ASSHRQDYEQY
TRBJ1-2,TRBV7-2,ASSLGYRAASGYT
TRBJ1-1,TRBV6-2/TRBV6-3,ASSFRGPNTEAF
TRBJ2-2,TRBV5-1,ASSQGQGGAGELF
TRBJ1-2,TRBV6-5,ASSYFGQGSGYT
TRBJ1-4,TRBV15,ATSREGMEKLF
TRBJ2-2,TRBV2,ASSSPRGTGELF
TRBJ2-1,TRBV28,ASSSGTSGSVLNEQF
TRBJ1-5,TRBV27,ASSLDRASNQPQH
TRBJ1-5,TRBV4-1,ASSQDGQEDQPQH
TRBJ1-1,TRBV18,ASSPLPPPVTEAF
TRBJ2-7,TRBV3-1/TRBV3-2,ASSQDRGPYEQY
TRBJ2-1,TRBV5-1,ASSPRGAYHNEQF
TRBJ2-5,TRBV6-5,ASSYGRQETQY
TRBJ2-1,TRBV2,ASSDRDNEQF